This T cell receptor (beta chain) was profiled in a study of T cells after yellow fever vaccination. Study conclusions and caveats: Peaking faster, on day 5 versus 15, the secondary response was nonetheless weaker. The study noted that FACS-sorted repertoires could contain abundant clonotypes contaminating from the bulk population.

In its sample, this clonotype was seen many times. Antigen: not known. They built TCR cDNA with 5'RACE template switching, a step that put in a universal primer site and UMIs. TCRdb reprocessed the 5' RACE reads with MiXCR, giving one entry per CDR3 protein. The data contain about 500,000 distinct CDR3 sequences, around a sixth of them seen just once; the ten biggest clones take up 17%. In germline, CDR1 is SGHTA, CDR2 FQGNSA. Trimming cost V 5 bases and J 7 bases; bases outside gene matches: 11. The CDR3 has 15 amino acids. The V call is TRBV7-2, the J call TRBJ1-2; TRBD1 matches at 9 bases. This sample comprised PBMCs, obtained around 5 days after the first yellow fever vaccination. The receptor comes from a man in his late teens or twenties who received the YFV17D yellow fever vaccine. The CDR3 sequence is CASSITGTGSSGYTF. CDR3 coding DNA: TGTGCCAGCAGCATAACCGGGACAGGGTCAAGTGGCTACACCTTC.